This passage covers 22 T cell receptor beta chains from one sample sequenced in a study of blood T cell repertoires in COVID-19. Assay used: immunoSEQ multiplex PCR; TCRdb lists only in-frame clones, some missing. Counted here are about 81,000 clones, 70% to 90% occurring once; the ten biggest clones make up more than 10%. The specimen sequenced was peripheral blood. The receptors here all came from a man between 70 and 80 years old with active or convalescent COVID-19.

V and J are TRBV6-2 or TRBV6-3 and TRBJ1-5; 8 positions match TRBD1. V was pared by 4 bases and J by 5 bases, with 13 bases of the junction left unmatched. Germline V lookup: CDR1 MNHEY, CDR2 SVGEGT. The CDR3 runs 17 residues. In nucleotides, the CDR3 is TGTGCCAGCAGTTTTCTCTTTCGGACAGGGATATATCAGCCCCAGCATTTT. It translates to CASSFLFRTGIYQPQHF.

The chain joins TRBV6-5 to TRBJ1-6, with unresolved D. Trimming took off 7 bases at V and 3 bases at J, with 10 bases between the two ends. Germline V lookup: CDR1 MNHEY, CDR2 SVGAGI. The CDR3 is made up of 14 amino acids. The CDR3 sequence is CASTLGNYNSPLHF. CDR3 nucleotides: TGTGCCAGCACCCTGGGCAACTATAATTCACCCCTCCACTTT.

This clone was seen only once. This chain connects TRBV18 to TRBJ2-7; perhaps TRBD1 as D (5 bases). Germline V gives CDR1 KGHSH, CDR2 LQKENI. Trimming left V 1 base short and J 6 bases short, with 10 bases between. This CDR3 region has 13 residues. The CDR3 region has the DNA TGTGCCAGCTCACCACAGGGGCCGGGCGAGCAGTACTTC. It is translated as CASSPQGPGEQYF.

The chain employs TRBV30 and TRBJ2-7; 8 nucleotides match TRBD1. The CDR3 consists of 17 residues. V shed 4 bases, J shed 5 bases, and the junction held 19 bases outside the gene matches. In germline, CDR1 is GTSNPN, CDR2 SVGIG (reference sequence). The CDR3 DNA reads TGTGCCTGGACCCCCTTAGGGTCGGGACAGGCGTCCCACGAGCAGTACTTC. It specifies CAWTPLGSGQASHEQYF. Based on the CDR3 plus reference TRBV30 and TRBJ2-7, the full variable domain is SQTIHQWPATLVQPVGSPLSLECTVEGTSNPNLYWYRQAAGRGLQLLFYSVGIGQISSEVPQNLSASRPQDRQFILSSKKLLLSDSGFYLCAWTPLGSGQASHEQYFGPGTRLTVT.

This rearrangement joins TRBV19 to TRBJ2-1; no clear D. The ends were cut back, 6 bases at V and 0 bases at J, with 6 bases in the middle. Looked up from germline, CDR1 is LNHDA and CDR2 is SQIVND (reference sequence). The CDR3 has 13 amino acids. The CDR3 loop is CASRLSSYNEQFF. The CDR3 coding sequence is TGTGCCAGTAGGCTGAGCTCCTACAATGAGCAGTTCTTC.

This chain connects TRBV21-1 to TRBJ2-5; the table gives TRBD2 as D, unverified against the DNA. TRBV21-1 is flagged as a pseudogene. CDR3 length equals 15 residues. In nucleotides, the CDR3 is TGTGCCAGCAGCAAAGAGCGAAGGAGAGGAGAGACCCAGTACTTC. Translating gives CASSKERRRGETQYF.

The V gene is TRBV4-3, the J gene TRBJ2-7; TRBD2 might be the D (6 bases). V lost 1 base and J 5 bases, leaving 18 bases between the germline ends. The CDR3 loop spans 16 amino acids. Germline V gene lookup returns CDR1 LGHNA and CDR2 YSLEER. CDR3: CASSQAPQGSGNEQYF. The CDR3 nucleotides are TGCGCCAGCAGCCAAGCTCCGCAGGGTAGCGGCAACGAGCAGTACTTC.

This clone has more than one count but fewer than ten. The CDR3 loop is CASSPPGQSSGANVLTF. DNA for the CDR3: TGTGCCAGCAGCCCACCGGGACAATCCTCTGGGGCCAACGTCCTGACTTTC. The chain joins TRBV3-1 (or the pseudogene TRBV3-2) to TRBJ2-6, with a tentative D call TRBD1 (6 bases). Germline V gives CDR1 LGHDT, CDR2 YNNKEL (reference sequence). This CDR3 has 17 amino acids. Trimming left V 4 bases short and J 0 bases short, with 13 bases between.

The chain employs TRBV6-2 or TRBV6-3 and TRBJ2-7; 8 bases match TRBD2. CDR3 size: 14 residues. V was pared by 4 bases and J by 6 bases, with 8 bases of the junction left unmatched. CDR1 and CDR2 (germline): MNHEY, SVGEGT. CDR3 region: CASSSLGGAGEQYF. Written as DNA, the CDR3 is TGTGCCAGCAGTTCTCTCGGGGGGGCAGGCGAGCAGTACTTC.

As for this clone: This CDR3 is also generated by other DNA sequences in the sample. The J gene is TRBJ1-1, the V gene TRBV6-5; D uncertain. This CDR3 spans 14 amino acids. Germline V CDR1 and CDR2: MNHEY, SVGAGI. V was cut by 3 bases and J by 0 bases, with 8 bases left in between. CDR3 bases: TGTGCCAGCAGTTATAGCAGCCTGAACACTGAAGCTTTCTTT. Its protein is CASSYSSLNTEAFF.

This clone has only one observation. This chain links TRBV7-6 with TRBJ2-1; 9 bases match TRBD2. CDR3 size: 17 residues. V lost 5 bases to trimming and J lost 3 bases; unmatched junction nucleotides: 11. Germline CDR1 SGHVS, CDR2 FNYEAQ. CDR3 nucleotide sequence: TGTGCCAGCAGCGCACCCCGCGGCGGGGGGGACTACAATGAGCAGTTCTTC. Translating it yields CASSAPRGGGDYNEQFF.

The chain recombines TRBV6-2 or TRBV6-3 with TRBJ2-2, with 8 bases aligning to TRBD1. Per the germline V gene, CDR1 is MNHEY and CDR2 is SVGEGT. CDR3 length: 16 amino acids. V gave up 6 bases and J gave up 6 bases; unmatched junction bases: 12. CDR3 region: CASSWSWTGRSGELFF. For the CDR3, the DNA is TGTGCCAGCAGCTGGTCCTGGACAGGGCGGTCCGGGGAGCTGTTTTTT.

The J gene is TRBJ1-2, the V gene TRBV4-1; tentatively, D is TRBD1 (6 bases). V lost 3 bases and J lost 7, with 21 bases in between. CDR1 and CDR2 (germline): MGHRA, YSYEKL. CDR3 length: 16 amino acids. CDR3 coding DNA: TGCGCCAGCAGCCATTCCCAGCGGCAGCCAGGGGTTGGCTACACCTTC. This translates into CASSHSQRQPGVGYTF.

The CDR3 DNA is TGTGCCAGCAGCAAACAGGGGTGGAACACTGAAGCTTTCTTT. This translates into CASSKQGWNTEAFF. V usage is TRBV7-2 and J usage is TRBJ1-1, with 7 nucleotides matching TRBD1. Per the germline V gene, CDR1 is SGHTA and CDR2 is FQGNSA. V dropped 5 bases and J dropped 1; count of bases not matched to a gene: 4. This CDR3 region has 14 residues.

The chain has TRBV7-9 and TRBJ1-1; D gene uncertain. Per the germline V gene, CDR1 is SEHNR and CDR2 is FQNEAQ (reference sequence). Deletions cut 3 bases from V and 3 bases from J, with 5 bases between. There are 12 residues in the CDR3. The CDR3: CASSFRDTEAFF. The CDR3 region has the DNA TGTGCCAGCAGCTTCCGGGACACTGAAGCTTTCTTT.

The chain recombines TRBV25-1 with TRBJ2-7; the D is unclear. V lost 2 bases and J lost 0, with 8 bases in between. The CDR3 is made up of 14 amino acids. Germline V gene data show CDR1 as MGHDK and CDR2 as SYGVNS. CDR3 sequence reads: CASSEQVNSYEQYF. CDR3 coding DNA: TGTGCCAGCAGTGAACAGGTTAACTCCTACGAGCAGTACTTC.

The rearrangement joins TRBV28 to TRBJ2-7; 13 nucleotides line up with TRBD2. This CDR3 is built from 15 residues. Germline-derived CDR1 and CDR2 are MDHEN and SYDVKM. V shed 7 bases and J 7 bases; nucleotides not matched to a gene: 10. In DNA form, the CDR3 reads TGTGCCAGCATCCGGGGACTAGCGGGGACGGGGGAGCAGTACTTC. Its translation: CASIRGLAGTGEQYF. The whole variable domain, remainder taken from reference TRBV28 and TRBJ2-7, is DVKVTQSSRYLVKRTGEKVFLECVQDMDHENMFWYRQDPGLGLRLIYFSYDVKMKEKGDIPEGYSVSREKKERFSLILESASTNQTSMYLCASIRGLAGTGEQYFGPGTRLTVT.

The V and J genes are TRBV28 and TRBJ1-1; D may be TRBD1 (5 bases). This CDR3 is 13 amino acids long. Trimming shortened V by 6 bases and J by 1 base, and 9 bases separated the two germline ends. Germline V gene lookup returns CDR1 MDHEN and CDR2 SYDVKM. The CDR3 protein is CASSAGWNTEAFF. For the CDR3, the DNA is TGTGCCAGCAGCGCAGGGTGGAACACTGAAGCTTTCTTT.

This sequence joins TRBV4-1 and TRBJ1-5; D is perhaps TRBD1 (5 bases). With 4 bases removed from V and 2 bases from J, the gap between germline ends came to 9 bases. Germline V gene data show CDR1 as MGHRA and CDR2 as YSYEKL. This CDR3 is built from 14 residues. CDR3 nucleotides: TGCGCCAGCAGCCTCCGGGGGGGCAATCAGCCCCAGCATTTT. This codes for CASSLRGGNQPQHF.

This clone is a singleton in its sample. The CDR3 nucleotides read TGTGCCAGCAGTAACACAGGGGGCGCATCCTATGGCTACACCTTC. Protein: CASSNTGGASYGYTF. The chain links TRBV6-5 to TRBJ1-2, with 9 bases fitting TRBD1. CDR1 is MNHEY and CDR2 is SVGAGI in the germline V gene. The CDR3 consists of 15 residues. The V segment lost 5 bases and the J segment 4 bases; nucleotides outside the gene matches: 8.

V and J are TRBV6-5 and TRBJ1-5, with TRBD1 matching 7 bases. J gave up 0 bases and V 7 bases, and 3 bases lay outside the gene matches. The CDR3 contains 14 residues. Germline V gene lookup returns CDR1 MNHEY and CDR2 SVGAGI. The CDR3 DNA is TGTGCCAGCACGGGACAGTATAGCAATCAGCCCCAGCATTTT. Translating gives CASTGQYSNQPQHF.

This clone has just one count. The chain is built from TRBV29-1 and TRBJ1-2; possibly TRBD1 for D (6 bases). With 6 bases removed from V and 2 bases from J, the gap between germline ends came to 16 bases. CDR1 and CDR2 from the germline V gene are SQVTM and ANQGSEA. CDR3 size: 14 residues. This chain's CDR3 is CSVVGARGNYGYTF. The CDR3 bases are TGCAGCGTCGTTGGGGCGAGGGGGAACTATGGCTACACCTTC.